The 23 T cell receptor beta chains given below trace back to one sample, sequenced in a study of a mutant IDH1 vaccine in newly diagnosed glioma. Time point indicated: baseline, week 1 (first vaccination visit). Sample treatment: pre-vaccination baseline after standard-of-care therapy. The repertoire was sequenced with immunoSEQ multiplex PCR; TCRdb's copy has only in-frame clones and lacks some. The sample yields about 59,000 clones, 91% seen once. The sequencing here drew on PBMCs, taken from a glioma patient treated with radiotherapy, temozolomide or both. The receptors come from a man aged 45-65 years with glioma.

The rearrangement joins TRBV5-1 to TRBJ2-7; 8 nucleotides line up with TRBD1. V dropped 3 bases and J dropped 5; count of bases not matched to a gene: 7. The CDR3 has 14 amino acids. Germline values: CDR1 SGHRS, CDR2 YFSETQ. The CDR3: CASSSDRGGNEQYF. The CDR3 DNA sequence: TGCGCCAGCAGCTCCGACAGGGGTGGGAACGAGCAGTACTTC.

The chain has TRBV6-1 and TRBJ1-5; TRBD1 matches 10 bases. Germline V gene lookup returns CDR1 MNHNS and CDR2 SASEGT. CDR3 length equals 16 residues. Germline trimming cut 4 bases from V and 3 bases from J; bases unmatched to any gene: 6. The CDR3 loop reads CASSGGQGTSNQPQHF. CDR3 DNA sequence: TGTGCCAGCAGTGGGGGACAGGGGACATCCAATCAGCCCCAGCATTTT.

The CDR3 is CASSKVGPDSNQPQHF. DNA of the CDR3: TGTGCCAGCAGCAAAGTAGGACCAGATAGCAATCAGCCCCAGCATTTT. The chain has TRBV21-1 and TRBJ1-5. TRBV21-1 is a recognized pseudogene. The length of the CDR3 is 16 residues.

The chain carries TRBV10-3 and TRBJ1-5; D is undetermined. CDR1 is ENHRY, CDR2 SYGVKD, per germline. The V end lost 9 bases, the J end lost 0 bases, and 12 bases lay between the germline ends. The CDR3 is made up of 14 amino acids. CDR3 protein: CAIDQAHSNQPQHF. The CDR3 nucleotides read TGTGCCATTGATCAGGCCCATAGCAATCAGCCCCAGCATTTT.

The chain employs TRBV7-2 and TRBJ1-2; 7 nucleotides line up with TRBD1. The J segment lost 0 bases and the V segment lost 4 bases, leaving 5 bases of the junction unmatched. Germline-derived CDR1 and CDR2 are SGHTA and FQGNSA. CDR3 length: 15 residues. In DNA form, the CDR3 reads TGTGCCAGCAGCTATCAGGGGGTAACTAACTATGGCTACACCTTC. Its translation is CASSYQGVTNYGYTF. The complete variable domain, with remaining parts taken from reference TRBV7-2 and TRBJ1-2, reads GAGVSQSPSNKVTEKGKDVELRCDPISGHTALYWYRQSLGQGLEFLIYFQGNSAPDKSGLPSDRFSAERTGGSVSTLTIQRTQQEDSAVYLCASSYQGVTNYGYTFGSGTRLTVV.

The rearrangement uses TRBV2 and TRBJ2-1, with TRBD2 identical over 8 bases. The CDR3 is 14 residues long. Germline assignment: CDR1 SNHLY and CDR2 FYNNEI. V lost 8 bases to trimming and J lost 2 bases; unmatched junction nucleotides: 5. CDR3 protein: CASVISGAYNEQFF. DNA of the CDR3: TGTGCCAGCGTAATTAGCGGGGCCTACAATGAGCAGTTCTTC.

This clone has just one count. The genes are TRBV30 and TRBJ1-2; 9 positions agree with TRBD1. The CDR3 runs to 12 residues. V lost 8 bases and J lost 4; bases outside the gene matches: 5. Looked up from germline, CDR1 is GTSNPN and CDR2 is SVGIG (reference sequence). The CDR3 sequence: CAGGGQGYGYTF. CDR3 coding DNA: TGTGCCGGAGGGGGACAGGGCTATGGCTACACCTTC.

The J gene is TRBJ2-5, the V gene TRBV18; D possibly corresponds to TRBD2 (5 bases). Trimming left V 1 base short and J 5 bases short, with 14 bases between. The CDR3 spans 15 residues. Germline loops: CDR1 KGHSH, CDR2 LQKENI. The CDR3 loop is CASSPLRGDAETQYF. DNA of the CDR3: TGTGCCAGCTCACCACTTCGGGGAGATGCGGAGACCCAGTACTTC.

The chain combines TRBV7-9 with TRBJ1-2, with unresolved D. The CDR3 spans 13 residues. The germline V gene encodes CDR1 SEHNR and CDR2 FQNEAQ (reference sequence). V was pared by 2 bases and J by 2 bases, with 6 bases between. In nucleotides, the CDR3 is TGTGCCAGCAGCTTAACGCAGAACTATGGCTACACCTTC. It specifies CASSLTQNYGYTF.

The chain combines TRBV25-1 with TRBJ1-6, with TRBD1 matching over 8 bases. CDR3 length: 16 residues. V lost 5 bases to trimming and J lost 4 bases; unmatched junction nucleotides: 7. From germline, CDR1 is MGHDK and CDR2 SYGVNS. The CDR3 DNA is TGTGCCAGCAGTACAGGGGGTGGCCGTTATAATTCACCCCTCCACTTT. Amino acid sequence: CASSTGGGRYNSPLHF.

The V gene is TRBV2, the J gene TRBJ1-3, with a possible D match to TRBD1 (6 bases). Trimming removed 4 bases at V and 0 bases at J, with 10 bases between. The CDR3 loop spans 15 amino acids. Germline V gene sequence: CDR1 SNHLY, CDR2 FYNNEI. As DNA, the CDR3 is TGTGCCAGCAGTGTTTACAGGGCCTCTGGAAACACCATATATTTT. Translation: CASSVYRASGNTIYF.

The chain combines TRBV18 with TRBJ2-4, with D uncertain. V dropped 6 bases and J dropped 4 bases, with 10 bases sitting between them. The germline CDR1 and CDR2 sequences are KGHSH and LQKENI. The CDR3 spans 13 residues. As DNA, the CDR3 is TGTGCCAGCTCCCATGACCGAAAAAACATTCAGTACTTC. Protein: CASSHDRKNIQYF.

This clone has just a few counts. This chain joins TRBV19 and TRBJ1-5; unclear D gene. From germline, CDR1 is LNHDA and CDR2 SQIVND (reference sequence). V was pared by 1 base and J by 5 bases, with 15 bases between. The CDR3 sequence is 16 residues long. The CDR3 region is CASSIAAGSSYQPQHF. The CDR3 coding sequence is TGTGCCAGTAGTATAGCAGCAGGATCAAGCTATCAGCCCCAGCATTTT.

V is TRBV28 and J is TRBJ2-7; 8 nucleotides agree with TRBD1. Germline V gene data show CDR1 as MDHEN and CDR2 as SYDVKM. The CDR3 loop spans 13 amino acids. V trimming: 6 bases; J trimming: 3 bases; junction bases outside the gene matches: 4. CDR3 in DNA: TGTGCCAGCAGCCCAACAGGGGGCTACGAGCAGTACTTC. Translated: CASSPTGGYEQYF.

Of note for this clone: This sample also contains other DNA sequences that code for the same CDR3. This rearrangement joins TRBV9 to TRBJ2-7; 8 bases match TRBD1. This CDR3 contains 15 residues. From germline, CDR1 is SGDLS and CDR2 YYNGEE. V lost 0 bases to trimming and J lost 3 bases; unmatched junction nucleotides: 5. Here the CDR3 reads CASSVAGTGGYEQYF. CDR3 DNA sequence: TGTGCCAGCAGCGTAGCCGGGACAGGAGGCTACGAGCAGTACTTC.

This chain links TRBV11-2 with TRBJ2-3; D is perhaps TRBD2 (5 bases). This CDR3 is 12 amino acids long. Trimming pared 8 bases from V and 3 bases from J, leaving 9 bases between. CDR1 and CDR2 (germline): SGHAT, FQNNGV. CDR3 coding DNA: TGTGCCAGCGACTACCATACAGATACGCAGTATTTT. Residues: CASDYHTDTQYF.

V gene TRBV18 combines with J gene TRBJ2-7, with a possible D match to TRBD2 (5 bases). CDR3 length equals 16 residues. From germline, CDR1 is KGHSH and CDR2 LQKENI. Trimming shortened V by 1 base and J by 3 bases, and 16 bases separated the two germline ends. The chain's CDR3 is CASSPLMAGGNYEQYF. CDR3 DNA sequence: TGTGCCAGCTCACCACTTATGGCAGGAGGAAACTACGAGCAGTACTTC. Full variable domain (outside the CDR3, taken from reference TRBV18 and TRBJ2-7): NAGVMQNPRHLVRRRGQEARLRCSPMKGHSHVYWYRQLPEEGLKFMVYLQKENIIDESGMPKERFSAEFPKEGPSILRIQQVVRGDSAAYFCASSPLMAGGNYEQYFGPGTRLTVT.

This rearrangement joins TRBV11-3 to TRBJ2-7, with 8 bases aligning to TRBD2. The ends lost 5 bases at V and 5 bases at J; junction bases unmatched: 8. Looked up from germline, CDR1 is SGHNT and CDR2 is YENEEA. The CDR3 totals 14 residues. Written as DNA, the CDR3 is TGTGCCAGCAGCCCCCGGGAGGGGTCCCACGAGCAGTACTTC. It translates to CASSPREGSHEQYF.

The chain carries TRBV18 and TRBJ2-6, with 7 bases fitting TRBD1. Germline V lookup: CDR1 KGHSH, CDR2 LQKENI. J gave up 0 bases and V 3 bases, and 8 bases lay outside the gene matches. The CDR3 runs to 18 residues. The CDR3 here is CASSPRPDRVSGANVLTF. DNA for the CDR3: TGTGCCAGCTCACCCCGCCCCGACAGGGTCTCTGGGGCCAACGTCCTGACTTTC.

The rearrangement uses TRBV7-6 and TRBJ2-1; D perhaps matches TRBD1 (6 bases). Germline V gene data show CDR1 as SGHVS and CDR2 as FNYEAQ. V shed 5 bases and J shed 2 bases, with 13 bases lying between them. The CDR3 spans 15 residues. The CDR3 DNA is TGTGCCAGCAGCGCAGGGACAAACGCCTACAATGAGCAGTTCTTC. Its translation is CASSAGTNAYNEQFF.

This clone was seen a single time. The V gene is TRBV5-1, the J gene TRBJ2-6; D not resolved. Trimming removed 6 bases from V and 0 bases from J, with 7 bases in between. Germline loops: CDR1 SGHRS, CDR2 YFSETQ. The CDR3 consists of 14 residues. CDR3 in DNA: TGCGCCAGCAACCTTGTCTCTGGGGCCAACGTCCTGACTTTC. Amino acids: CASNLVSGANVLTF.

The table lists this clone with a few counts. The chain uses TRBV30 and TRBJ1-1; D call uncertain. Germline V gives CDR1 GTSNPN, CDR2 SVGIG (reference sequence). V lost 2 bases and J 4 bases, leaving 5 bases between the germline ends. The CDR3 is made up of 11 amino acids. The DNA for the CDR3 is TGTGCCTGGAGTTTGACCACTGAAGCTTTCTTT. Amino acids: CAWSLTTEAFF.

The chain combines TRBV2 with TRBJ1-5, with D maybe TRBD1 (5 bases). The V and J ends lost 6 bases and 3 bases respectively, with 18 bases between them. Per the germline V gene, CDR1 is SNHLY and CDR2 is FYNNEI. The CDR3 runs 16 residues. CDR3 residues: CASSLWGTEFNQPQHF. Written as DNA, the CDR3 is TGTGCCAGCAGCCTGTGGGGGACGGAATTCAATCAGCCCCAGCATTTT.